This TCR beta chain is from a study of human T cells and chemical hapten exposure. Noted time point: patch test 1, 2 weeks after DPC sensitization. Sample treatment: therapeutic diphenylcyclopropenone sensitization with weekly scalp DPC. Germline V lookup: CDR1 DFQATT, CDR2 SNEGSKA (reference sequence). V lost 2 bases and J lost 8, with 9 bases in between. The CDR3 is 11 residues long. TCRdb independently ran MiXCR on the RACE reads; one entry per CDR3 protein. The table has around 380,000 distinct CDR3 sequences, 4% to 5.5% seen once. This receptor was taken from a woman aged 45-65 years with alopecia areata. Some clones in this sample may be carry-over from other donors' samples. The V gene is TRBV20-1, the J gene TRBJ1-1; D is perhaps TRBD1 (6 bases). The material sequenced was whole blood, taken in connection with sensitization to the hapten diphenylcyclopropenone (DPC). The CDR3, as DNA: TGCAGTGCTAGAAGGGGGGAAGAAGCTTTCTTT. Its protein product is CSARRGEEAFF.